This T cell receptor beta chain comes out of a study of cytomegalovirus exposure and HLA in healthy donors. It was with 60 Vbeta and 13 Jbeta primers that the PCR ran. Produced via immunoSEQ multiplex PCR; TCRdb's table is partial and in-frame only. The sample lists approximately 94,000 clones, approximately 76% occurring once. Study-level results: The authors enumerated 150 to 200 TCR beta chains as linked to cytomegalovirus.

Those who donated were healthy bone marrow donors. A word on this clone: Its cognate antigen is unknown.

The TCR sequence derives from a man aged 30-40 years in good health and CMV-seropositive. The sequenced sample was PBMCs.

The CDR3 nucleotides read TGTGCCAGCAGCTTAGCCGGGGAGGGCACTGAAGCTTTCTTT. Translation: CASSLAGEGTEAFF. The chain employs TRBV7-9 and TRBJ1-1; D unresolved. Germline lookup yields CDR1 SEHNR and CDR2 FQNEAQ (reference sequence). This CDR3 has 14 residues. Deletions cut 0 bases from V and 4 bases from J, with 9 bases between.